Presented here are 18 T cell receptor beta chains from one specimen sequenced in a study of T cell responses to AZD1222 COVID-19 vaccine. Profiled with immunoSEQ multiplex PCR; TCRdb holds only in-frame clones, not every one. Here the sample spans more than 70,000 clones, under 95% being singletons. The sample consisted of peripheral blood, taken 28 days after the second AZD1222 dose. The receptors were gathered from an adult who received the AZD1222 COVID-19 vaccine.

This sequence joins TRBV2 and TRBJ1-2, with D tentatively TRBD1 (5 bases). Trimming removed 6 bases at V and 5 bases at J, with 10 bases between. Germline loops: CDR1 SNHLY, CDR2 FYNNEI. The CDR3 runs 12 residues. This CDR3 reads CASRGLEYGYTF. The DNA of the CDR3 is TGTGCCAGCAGGGGGCTAGAATATGGCTACACCTTC.

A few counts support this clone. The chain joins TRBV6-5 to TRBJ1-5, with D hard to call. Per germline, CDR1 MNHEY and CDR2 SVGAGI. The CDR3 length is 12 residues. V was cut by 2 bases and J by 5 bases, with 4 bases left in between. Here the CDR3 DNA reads TGTGCCAGCAGTTACCCGGATCAGCCCCAGCATTTT. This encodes CASSYPDQPQHF.

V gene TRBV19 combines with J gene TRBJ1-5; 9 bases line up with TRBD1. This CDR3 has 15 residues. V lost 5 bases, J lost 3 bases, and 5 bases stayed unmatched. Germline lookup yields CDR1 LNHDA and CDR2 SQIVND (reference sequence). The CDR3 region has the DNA TGTGCCAGTAGTTGGGGACAGGGCCTCAATCAGCCCCAGCATTTT. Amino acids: CASSWGQGLNQPQHF. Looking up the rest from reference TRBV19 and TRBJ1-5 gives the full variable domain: DGGITQSPKYLFRKEGQNVTLSCEQNLNHDAMYWYRQDPGQGLRLIYYSQIVNDFQKGDIAEGYSVSREKKESFPLTVTSAQKNPTAFYLCASSWGQGLNQPQHFGDGTRLSIL.

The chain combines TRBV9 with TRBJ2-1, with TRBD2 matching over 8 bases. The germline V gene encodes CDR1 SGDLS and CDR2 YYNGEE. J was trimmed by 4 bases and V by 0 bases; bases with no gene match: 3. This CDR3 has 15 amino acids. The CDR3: CASSVGLASYNEQFF. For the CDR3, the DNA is TGTGCCAGCAGCGTAGGACTAGCGAGTTACAATGAGCAGTTCTTC.

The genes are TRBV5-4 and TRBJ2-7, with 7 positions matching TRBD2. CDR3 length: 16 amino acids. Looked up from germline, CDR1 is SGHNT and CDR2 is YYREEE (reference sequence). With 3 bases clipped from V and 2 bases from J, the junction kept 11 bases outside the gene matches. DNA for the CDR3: TGTGCCAGCAGCTCAGCGGCTAGCGGAAAAACCTACGAGCAGTACTTC. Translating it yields CASSSAASGKTYEQYF.

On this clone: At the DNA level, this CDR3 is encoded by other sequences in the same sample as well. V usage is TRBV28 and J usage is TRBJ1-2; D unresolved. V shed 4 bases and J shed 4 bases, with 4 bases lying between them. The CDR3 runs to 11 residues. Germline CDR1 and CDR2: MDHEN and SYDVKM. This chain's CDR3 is CASSSGYGYTF. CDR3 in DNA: TGTGCCAGCAGTTCAGGCTATGGCTACACCTTC.

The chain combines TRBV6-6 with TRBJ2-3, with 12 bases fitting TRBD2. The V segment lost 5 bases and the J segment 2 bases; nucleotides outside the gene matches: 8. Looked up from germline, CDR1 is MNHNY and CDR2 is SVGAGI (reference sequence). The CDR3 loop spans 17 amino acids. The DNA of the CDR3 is TGTGCCAGCAGTCCGGGACTAGCGGGCCGGATCACAGATACGCAGTATTTT. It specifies CASSPGLAGRITDTQYF.

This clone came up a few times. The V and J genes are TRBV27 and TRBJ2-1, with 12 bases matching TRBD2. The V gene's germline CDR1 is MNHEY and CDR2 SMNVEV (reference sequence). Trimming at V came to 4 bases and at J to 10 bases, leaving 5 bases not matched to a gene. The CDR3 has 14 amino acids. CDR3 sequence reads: CASSSRTSGAEQFF. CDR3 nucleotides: TGTGCCAGCAGTTCAAGGACTAGCGGGGCAGAGCAGTTCTTC.

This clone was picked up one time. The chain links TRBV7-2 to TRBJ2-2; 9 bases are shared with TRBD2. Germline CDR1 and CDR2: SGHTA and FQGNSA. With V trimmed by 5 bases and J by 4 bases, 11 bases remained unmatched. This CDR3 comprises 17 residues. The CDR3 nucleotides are TGTGCCAGCAGCCCTCGCGGCGGGAGGGGGTCCACCGGGGAGCTGTTTTTT. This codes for CASSPRGGRGSTGELFF.

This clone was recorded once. CDR3 in amino acids: CASSLGAEAFF. CDR3 sequence (DNA): TGTGCCAGCAGCTTGGGTGCTGAAGCTTTCTTT. The rearrangement joins TRBV5-6 to TRBJ1-1; no clear D. Germline CDR1 is SGHDT and CDR2 is YYEEEE. The ends were cut back, 0 bases at V and 6 bases at J, with 3 bases in the middle. This CDR3 contains 11 residues.

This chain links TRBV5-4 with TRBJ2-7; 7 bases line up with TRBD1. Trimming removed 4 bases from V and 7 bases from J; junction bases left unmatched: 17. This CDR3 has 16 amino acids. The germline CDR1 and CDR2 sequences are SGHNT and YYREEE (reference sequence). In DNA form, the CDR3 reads TGTGCCAGCAGCCTAGGGACAGCCCCCTCGAGAGGGGAGCAGTACTTC. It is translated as CASSLGTAPSRGEQYF.

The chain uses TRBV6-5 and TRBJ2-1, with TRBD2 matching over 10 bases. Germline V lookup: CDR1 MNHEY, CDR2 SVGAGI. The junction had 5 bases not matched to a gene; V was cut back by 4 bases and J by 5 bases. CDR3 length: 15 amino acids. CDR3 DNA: TGTGCCAGCAGTTCTAGCGGGAGATCGGACAATGAGCAGTTCTTC. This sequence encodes CASSSSGRSDNEQFF.

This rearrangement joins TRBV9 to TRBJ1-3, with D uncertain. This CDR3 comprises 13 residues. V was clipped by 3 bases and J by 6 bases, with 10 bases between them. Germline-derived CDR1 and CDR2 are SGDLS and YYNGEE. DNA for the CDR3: TGTGCCAGCAGCGCGAAAAGTCTAAACACCATATATTTT. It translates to CASSAKSLNTIYF.

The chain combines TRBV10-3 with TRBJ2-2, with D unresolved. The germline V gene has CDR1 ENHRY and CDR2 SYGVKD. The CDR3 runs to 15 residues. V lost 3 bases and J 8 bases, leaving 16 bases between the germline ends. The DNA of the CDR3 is TGTGCCATCAGTGATCGGTTCACGCAAGAAGGGGAGCTGTTTTTT. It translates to CAISDRFTQEGELFF.

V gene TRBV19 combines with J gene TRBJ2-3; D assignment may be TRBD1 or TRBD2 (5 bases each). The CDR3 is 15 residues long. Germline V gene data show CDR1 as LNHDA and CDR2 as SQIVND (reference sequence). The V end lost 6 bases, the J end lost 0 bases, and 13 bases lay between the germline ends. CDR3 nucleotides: TGTGCCAGTAGCGACGGGACCGTGAGCACAGATACGCAGTATTTT. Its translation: CASSDGTVSTDTQYF.

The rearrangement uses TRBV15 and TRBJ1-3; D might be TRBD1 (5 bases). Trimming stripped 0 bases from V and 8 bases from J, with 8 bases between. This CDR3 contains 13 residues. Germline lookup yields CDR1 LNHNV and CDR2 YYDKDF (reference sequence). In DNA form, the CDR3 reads TGTGCCACCAGCAGAGACAGGGTGGACACCATATATTTT. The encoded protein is CATSRDRVDTIYF.

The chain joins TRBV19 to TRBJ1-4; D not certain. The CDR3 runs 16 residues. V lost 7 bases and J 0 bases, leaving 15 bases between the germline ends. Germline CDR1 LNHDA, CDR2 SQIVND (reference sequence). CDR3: CASTFHAGATNEKLFF. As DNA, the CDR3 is TGTGCCAGTACCTTTCACGCTGGTGCAACTAATGAAAAACTGTTTTTT.

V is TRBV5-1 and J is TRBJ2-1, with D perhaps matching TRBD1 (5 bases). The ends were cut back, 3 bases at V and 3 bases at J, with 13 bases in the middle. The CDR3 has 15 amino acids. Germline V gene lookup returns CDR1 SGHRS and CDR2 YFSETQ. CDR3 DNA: TGCGCCAGCAGCTACACAGGAGATAACTACAATGAGCAGTTCTTC. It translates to CASSYTGDNYNEQFF.